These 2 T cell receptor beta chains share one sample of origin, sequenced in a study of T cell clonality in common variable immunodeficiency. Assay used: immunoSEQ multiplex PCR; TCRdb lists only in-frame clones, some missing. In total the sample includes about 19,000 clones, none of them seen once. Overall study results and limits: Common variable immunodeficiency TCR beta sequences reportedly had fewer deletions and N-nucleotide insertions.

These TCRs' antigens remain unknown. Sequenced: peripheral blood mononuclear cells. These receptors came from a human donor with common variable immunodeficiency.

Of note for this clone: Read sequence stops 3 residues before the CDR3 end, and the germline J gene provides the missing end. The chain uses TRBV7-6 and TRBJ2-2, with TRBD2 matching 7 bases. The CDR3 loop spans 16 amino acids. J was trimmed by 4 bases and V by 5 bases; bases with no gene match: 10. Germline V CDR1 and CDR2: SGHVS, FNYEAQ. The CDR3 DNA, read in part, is TGTGCCAGCAGCCGGCCTCAGGGACTAAGCACCGGGGAG. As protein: CASSRPQGLSTGE. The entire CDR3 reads CASSRPQGLSTGELFF.

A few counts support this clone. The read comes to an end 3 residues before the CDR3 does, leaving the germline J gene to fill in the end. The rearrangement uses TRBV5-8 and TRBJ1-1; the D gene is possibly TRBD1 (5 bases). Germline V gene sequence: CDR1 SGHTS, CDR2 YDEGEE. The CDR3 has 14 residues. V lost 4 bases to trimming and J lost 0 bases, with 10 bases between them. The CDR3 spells CASSQTALNTEAFF. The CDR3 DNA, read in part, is TGTGCCAGCAGCCAGACAGCGCTGAACACTGAA.